The 9 T cell receptor beta chains given below trace back to one sample, sequenced in a study of CD8 T cells in ankylosing spondylitis. Study-level results: For ankylosing spondylitis blood, a TCR beta motif of roughly 8 highly homologous variants appeared characteristic.

No cognate antigen is known for these TCRs. TCRdb recomputed calls from the 5' RACE reads with MiXCR, one row per CDR3 protein. Seen here are roughly 700,000 distinct CDR3 sequences, roughly 20% observed once, and the top ten hold approximately 18%. The source material was blood, either unsorted or a sorted T cell fraction (not recorded which). The receptor source for this set is a male donor with ankylosing spondylitis.

This clonotype appeared a few times. The V call is TRBV18, the J call TRBJ2-1; 10 bases match TRBD2. V was clipped by 6 bases and J by 7 bases; unmatched bases: 12. The CDR3 spans 16 residues. CDR1 and CDR2 from the germline V gene are KGHSH and LQKENI. The CDR3: CASSLTSGTPWNEQFF. The CDR3, as DNA: TGTGCCAGCTCGCTTACTAGCGGGACCCCTTGGAATGAGCAGTTCTTC.

This clonotype was observed a handful of times. The chain uses TRBV29-1 and TRBJ1-1, with 9 bases matching TRBD1. With 3 bases clipped from V and 3 bases from J, the junction kept 5 bases outside the gene matches. Germline V gene data show CDR1 as SQVTM and CDR2 as ANQGSEA. This CDR3 has 14 amino acids. The CDR3 DNA is TGCAGCGTTGACGGGGACAGGGAGTACACTGAAGCTTTCTTT. Protein product: CSVDGDREYTEAFF.

Here the CDR3 DNA reads TGCGCCAGCAGCCAAGGGGACCTCCCAGAGGTCCACGAGCAGTACTTC. Its protein is CASSQGDLPEVHEQYF. The chain recombines TRBV4-3 with TRBJ2-7; D may correspond to TRBD1 or TRBD2 (5 bases each). In germline, CDR1 is LGHNA, CDR2 YSLEER. The CDR3 sequence is 16 residues long. Trimming pared 1 base from V and 5 bases from J, leaving 18 bases between.

This clonotype was picked up a small number of times. This chain uses TRBV5-1 with TRBJ2-1; D might be TRBD2 (6 bases). The CDR3 runs to 14 residues. Per the germline V gene, CDR1 is SGHRS and CDR2 is YFSETQ. V gave up 1 base and J gave up 5 bases, with 10 bases separating them. The CDR3 DNA reads as TGCGCCAGCAGCTTGTCGTCGGGGGACAATGAGCAGTTCTTC. This sequence encodes CASSLSSGDNEQFF.

V gene TRBV27 combines with J gene TRBJ2-1; a weak D match, TRBD2 (6 bases). CDR1 and CDR2 from the germline V gene are MNHEY and SMNVEV (reference sequence). The CDR3 loop spans 15 amino acids. Trimming cost V 3 bases and J 6 bases, with 15 bases left between them. CDR3 residues: CASSLVSRRGNEQFF. In nucleotides, the CDR3 is TGTGCCAGCAGTTTGGTGTCTAGGCGGGGCAATGAGCAGTTCTTC.

This clonotype was detected only a few times. The rearrangement joins TRBV29-1 to TRBJ1-1, with D possibly matching TRBD1 (6 bases). The CDR3 has 13 amino acids. Germline loops: CDR1 SQVTM, CDR2 ANQGSEA. The V and J ends lost 0 bases and 5 bases respectively, with 10 bases between them. The CDR3 DNA sequence: TGCAGCGTTGAAGACAGGGGAAAGACTGAAGCTTTCTTT. It yields the protein CSVEDRGKTEAFF.

The chain recombines TRBV3-1 with TRBJ2-3, with 8 bases matching TRBD2. Per the germline V gene, CDR1 is LGHDT and CDR2 is YNNKEL (reference sequence). V lost 0 bases to trimming and J lost 8 bases; unmatched junction nucleotides: 1. The CDR3 runs to 13 residues. The CDR3 is CASSQDGRATQYF. For the CDR3, the DNA is TGTGCCAGCAGCCAAGACGGGAGGGCTACGCAGTATTTT.

The chain employs TRBV11-2 and TRBJ2-2; 9 positions agree with TRBD2. Germline V lookup: CDR1 SGHAT, CDR2 FQNNGV. The V segment lost 5 bases and the J segment 0 bases; nucleotides outside the gene matches: 10. This CDR3 contains 18 residues. CDR3 region: CASSAASGTFANTGELFF. DNA of the CDR3: TGTGCCAGCAGCGCGGCTAGCGGGACGTTCGCGAACACCGGGGAGCTGTTTTTT.

The CDR3 DNA is TGCGCCAGCAGCTTGGTGCCAGAAGAGACCCAGTACTTC. It translates to CASSLVPEETQYF. The chain is built from TRBV5-1 and TRBJ2-5; D call uncertain. The CDR3 loop spans 13 amino acids. Trimming shortened V by 0 bases and J by 3 bases, and 6 bases separated the two germline ends. CDR1 is SGHRS and CDR2 is YFSETQ in the germline V gene.